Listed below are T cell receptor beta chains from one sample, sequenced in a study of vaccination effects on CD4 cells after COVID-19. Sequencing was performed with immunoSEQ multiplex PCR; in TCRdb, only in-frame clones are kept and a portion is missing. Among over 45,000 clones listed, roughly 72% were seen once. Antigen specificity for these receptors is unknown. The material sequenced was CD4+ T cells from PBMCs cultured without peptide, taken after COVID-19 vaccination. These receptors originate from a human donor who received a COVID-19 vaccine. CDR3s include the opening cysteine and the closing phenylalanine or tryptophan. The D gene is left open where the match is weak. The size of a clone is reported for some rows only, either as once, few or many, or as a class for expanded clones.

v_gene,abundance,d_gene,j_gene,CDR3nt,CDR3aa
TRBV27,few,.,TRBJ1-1,TGTGCCAGCAGTTGGTCACGTCTGACTGAAGCTTTCTTT,CASSWSRLTEAFF
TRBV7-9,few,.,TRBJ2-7,TGTGCCAGCAGAAGACTGGGGGGCGACGCCTACGAGCAGTACTTC,CASRRLGGDAYEQYF
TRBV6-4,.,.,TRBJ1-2,TGTGCCAGCAGTGACGGGGGTAGCTATGGCTACACCTTC,CASSDGGSYGYTF
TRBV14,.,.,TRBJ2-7,TGTGCCAGCAGCCAAGTGAGTTACGAGCAGTACTTC,CASSQVSYEQYF
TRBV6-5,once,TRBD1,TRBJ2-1,TGTGCCAGCAGTTACTCGAGCAGGGGGTACAATGAGCAGTTCTTC,CASSYSSRGYNEQFF
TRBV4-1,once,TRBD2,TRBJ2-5,TGCGCCAGCAGCCAGGGACTAGCGGGGCGGGGGACCCAGTACTTC,CASSQGLAGRGTQYF
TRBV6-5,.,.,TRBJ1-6,TGTGCCAGCAGTTACTCTGGGGGCGTCGATAATTCACCCCTCCACTTT,CASSYSGGVDNSPLHF
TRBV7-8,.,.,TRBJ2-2,TGTGCCAGCAGCTTAACCAACTTGGGGACTTCCGGGGAGCTGTTTTTT,CASSLTNLGTSGELFF
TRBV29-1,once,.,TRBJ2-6,TGCAGCGTTGAACTGGGCTCTGGGGCCAACGTCCTGACTTTC,CSVELGSGANVLTF
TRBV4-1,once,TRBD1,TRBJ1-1,TGCGCCAGCAGCCAAGGGGCAGGGGGTACTGAAGCTTTCTTT,CASSQGAGGTEAFF
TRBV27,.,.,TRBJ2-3,TGTGCCAGCAGTTTCGGGCCCCACACAGATACGCAGTATTTT,CASSFGPHTDTQYF
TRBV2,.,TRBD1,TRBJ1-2,TGTGCCAGCAGCGTGGACAGGGGAGACTATGGCTACACCTTC,CASSVDRGDYGYTF
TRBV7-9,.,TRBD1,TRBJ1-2,TGTGCCAGCAGCTTAGCCGGGACAGGGTTTTTCTATGGCTACACCTTC,CASSLAGTGFFYGYTF
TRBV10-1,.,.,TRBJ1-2,TGCGCCAGCAGTGAGGGGTCGTCTGGCTACACCTTC,CASSEGSSGYTF
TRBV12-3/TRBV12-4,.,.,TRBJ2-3,TGTGCCAGCAGCCGTGGAACAGATACGCAGTATTTT,CASSRGTDTQYF
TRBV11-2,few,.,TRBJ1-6,TGTGCCAGCAGCTTAGTCCTGGGGGCGGTAGGCTCACCCCTCCACTTT,CASSLVLGAVGSPLHF
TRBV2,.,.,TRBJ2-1,TGTGCCAGCAGGGACTTCAACCTACACGAGTTCTTC,CASRDFNLHEFF
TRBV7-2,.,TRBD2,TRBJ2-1,TGTGCCAGCAGTTTAGGACTAGCCTACAATGAGCAGTTCTTC,CASSLGLAYNEQFF
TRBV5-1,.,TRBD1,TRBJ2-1,TGCGCCAGCAGCCTTGGACAGGGACTTTACAATGAGCAGTTCTTC,CASSLGQGLYNEQFF
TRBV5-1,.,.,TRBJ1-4,TGCGCCAGCAGCCCCCGCCAGGGGCCTTATAGAGATGAAAAACTGTTTTTT,CASSPRQGPYRDEKLFF
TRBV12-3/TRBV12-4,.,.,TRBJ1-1,TGTGCCAGCAGTTTCAGGGGAGGCGCTGAAGCTTTCTTT,CASSFRGGAEAFF
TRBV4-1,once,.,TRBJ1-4,TGCGCCAGCAGCCAAGTTTGGGACTCGACTAATGAAAAACTGTTTTTT,CASSQVWDSTNEKLFF
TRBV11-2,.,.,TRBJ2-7,TGTGCCAGCAGCTTAGAAGCGACAGTGAGCTCCTACGAGCAGTACTTC,CASSLEATVSSYEQYF
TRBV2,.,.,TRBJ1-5,TGTGCCAGCAGTCCCCCCCCGGGGGGAGAATATCAGCCCCAGCATTTT,CASSPPPGGEYQPQHF
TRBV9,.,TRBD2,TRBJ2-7,TGTGCCAGCAGCCCCACCTTATCGGGACTACCCTACGAGCAGTACTTC,CASSPTLSGLPYEQYF
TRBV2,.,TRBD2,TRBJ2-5,TGTGCCAGCAGTGAAGGGGAGCGGGGGCGGTCTCGAGAGACCCAGTACTTC,CASSEGERGRSRETQYF